The 23 T cell receptor beta chains presented below share a single source sample, sequenced in a study of shared clonotypes between healthy human individuals. Sequencing used immunoSEQ multiplex PCR; TCRdb keeps in-frame clones, though not all of them. In the table there are about 2.4 million clones, roughly 92% of which are singletons. Sequencing used naive CD4+ T cells sorted from blood. This sample's subset: CD45RA+ positively selected. Source of these receptors: a man aged 18 to 30 in good health.

The V gene is TRBV5-8, the J gene TRBJ2-1, with a tentative D call TRBD1 (6 bases). V was pared by 4 bases and J by 0 bases, with 11 bases between. From germline, CDR1 is SGHTS and CDR2 YDEGEE. CDR3 size: 15 residues. The CDR3, as DNA: TGTGCCAGCAGCAGGACAGTGAGCTCCTACAATGAGCAGTTCTTC. Protein product: CASSRTVSSYNEQFF.

Note on this clone: Other DNA sequences from this sample encode an identical CDR3 as well. J is TRBJ2-1 and V is TRBV30, with D unresolved. The CDR3 covers 13 residues. Germline loops: CDR1 GTSNPN, CDR2 SVGIG (reference sequence). V was pared by 3 bases and J by 2 bases, with 8 bases between. CDR3 DNA sequence: TGTGCCTGGAGCCCAGACACCTACAATGAGCAGTTCTTC. It specifies CAWSPDTYNEQFF.

On this clone itself: This specimen includes other DNA sequences encoding the same CDR3. The genes are TRBV18 and TRBJ2-7; 15 bases map to TRBD2. The CDR3 spans 15 residues. Trimming at V came to 3 bases and at J to 3 bases, leaving 0 bases not matched to a gene. Germline loops: CDR1 KGHSH, CDR2 LQKENI. The CDR3 is CASSPGLAGGYEQYF. The CDR3 DNA sequence: TGTGCCAGCTCACCGGGACTAGCGGGAGGCTACGAGCAGTACTTC.

The chain joins TRBV5-8 to TRBJ1-5, with TRBD1 as a possible D gene (6 bases). Germline lookup yields CDR1 SGHTS and CDR2 YDEGEE. Trimming shortened V by 4 bases and J by 9 bases, and 20 bases separated the two germline ends. The CDR3 has 15 amino acids. The CDR3 region is CASSGGGQDPRPQHF. In nucleotides, the CDR3 is TGTGCCAGCAGCGGGGGGGGGCAGGACCCCAGGCCCCAGCATTTT.

This chain joins TRBV27 and TRBJ2-7; D gene ambiguous. This CDR3 region has 13 residues. Germline V gene data show CDR1 as MNHEY and CDR2 as SMNVEV (reference sequence). The V and J ends lost 3 bases and 3 bases respectively, with 9 bases between them. The CDR3 loop is CASSFGRNYEQYF. Here the CDR3 DNA reads TGTGCCAGCAGTTTTGGGCGGAACTACGAGCAGTACTTC.

Regarding this clone: Within the sample, other DNA sequences also encode this same CDR3. The J gene is TRBJ1-4, the V gene TRBV19; no definite D call. The CDR3 loop spans 14 amino acids. The V gene's germline CDR1 is LNHDA and CDR2 SQIVND (reference sequence). The ends were cut back, 5 bases at V and 2 bases at J, with 9 bases in the middle. The CDR3 loop reads CASSRDRTNEKLFF. CDR3 DNA sequence: TGTGCCAGTAGTCGGGATAGGACTAATGAAAAACTGTTTTTT.

The chain has TRBV9 and TRBJ1-1; a weak D match, TRBD1 (5 bases). V gave up 0 bases and J gave up 7 bases, with 22 bases separating them. Germline values: CDR1 SGDLS, CDR2 YYNGEE. The CDR3 consists of 17 residues. CDR3 in DNA: TGTGCCAGCAGCGTAGGCCCCTCAGGAGCAGGGCCGGGTGAAGCTTTCTTT. Translation: CASSVGPSGAGPGEAFF.

This CDR3 is CASIPRTGSSYNSPLHF. The CDR3 coding sequence is TGTGCCAGCATCCCTAGAACAGGGAGCTCCTATAATTCACCCCTCCACTTT. The chain uses TRBV13 and TRBJ1-6; tentative D call: TRBD1 (6 bases). The germline V gene encodes CDR1 PRHDT and CDR2 FYEKMQ (reference sequence). V was shortened by 7 bases and J by 0 bases, with 16 bases between the two germline ends. The CDR3 extends over 17 amino acids.

The chain recombines TRBV11-2 with TRBJ1-3, with D unclear. The germline V gene has CDR1 SGHAT and CDR2 FQNNGV. The CDR3 is made up of 17 amino acids. Trimming left V 5 bases short and J 2 bases short, with 19 bases between. The CDR3 DNA is TGTGCCAGCAGCCTTCGACTCCTTGCCGACGCTGGAAACACCATATATTTT. Encoded protein: CASSLRLLADAGNTIYF. Together with reference TRBV11-2 and TRBJ1-3, the CDR3 gives the full variable domain: EAGVAQSPRYKIIEKRQSVAFWCNPISGHATLYWYQQILGQGPKLLIQFQNNGVVDDSQLPKDRFSAERLKGVDSTLKIQPAKLEDSAVYLCASSLRLLADAGNTIYFGEGSWLTVV.

This clone was detected only a few times. The rearrangement uses TRBV7-9 and TRBJ1-5; D possibly corresponds to TRBD1 (5 bases). CDR1 SEHNR and CDR2 FQNEAQ come from the germline V gene (reference sequence). The V end was cut by 4 bases, the J end by 0 bases, with 7 bases between. The CDR3 consists of 14 residues. The CDR3 region has the DNA TGTGCCAGCAGCTCGGACATTAGCAATCAGCCCCAGCATTTT. It specifies CASSSDISNQPQHF.

V and J are TRBV6-5 and TRBJ2-7; 7 bases agree with TRBD1. The CDR3 length is 14 residues. Unmatched junction bases numbered 3, after V lost 4 bases and J lost 0 bases. Germline CDR1 MNHEY, CDR2 SVGAGI. For the CDR3, the DNA is TGTGCCAGCAGTTTCCGGGACAGCTCCTACGAGCAGTACTTC. It is translated as CASSFRDSSYEQYF.

This clone was seen a single time. The chain links TRBV5-8 to TRBJ2-7, with 10 bases lining up with TRBD2. The CDR3 runs to 15 residues. Germline trimming cut 0 bases from V and 0 bases from J; bases unmatched to any gene: 0. Germline CDR1 and CDR2: SGHTS and YDEGEE. CDR3 region: CASSLGLAGSYEQYF. The CDR3 DNA reads as TGTGCCAGCAGCTTGGGACTAGCGGGCTCCTACGAGCAGTACTTC.

Details on this clone: The conserved closing phenylalanine or tryptophan is absent in this CDR3, likely reflecting a read error. The DNA is left out, because the CDR3 cannot be placed on it with certainty; the CDR3 is given as TCRdb lists it. V gene TRBV5-8 combines with J gene TRBJ2-3; TRBD2 is taken as the D call from the table, unchecked against the DNA. Both ends counted, the CDR3 spans 10 residues. Germline V gene lookup returns CDR1 SGHTS and CDR2 YDEGEE. CDR3 sequence reads: CASSLVGTRL.

The chain employs TRBV5-4 and TRBJ1-2; TRBD1 matches at 8 bases. The CDR3 is 14 residues long. V shed 3 bases and J 5 bases; nucleotides not matched to a gene: 6. The germline V gene has CDR1 SGHNT and CDR2 YYREEE (reference sequence). This CDR3 is CASSSPDRGYGYTF. The CDR3 DNA is TGTGCCAGCAGCTCCCCCGACAGGGGATATGGCTACACCTTC.

Regarding this clone: Other nucleotide sequences in the sample specify the same CDR3. The chain's CDR3 is CSVIRDSTYEQYF. DNA for the CDR3: TGCAGCGTGATACGGGACAGTACCTACGAGCAGTACTTC. The rearrangement uses TRBV29-1 and TRBJ2-7; the match to TRBD1 covers 7 bases. With V trimmed by 6 bases and J by 2 bases, 7 bases remained unmatched. This CDR3 spans 13 amino acids. From germline, CDR1 is SQVTM and CDR2 ANQGSEA.

This clone was observed a single time. The rearrangement joins TRBV10-1 to TRBJ2-7; TRBD1 is a possible D gene (5 bases). The germline V and J ends were trimmed by 4 bases and 2 bases, with 24 bases remaining between them. The germline V gene encodes CDR1 WNHNN and CDR2 SYGVQD (reference sequence). CDR3 length: 18 amino acids. This CDR3 reads CASSVQILYGQGTYEQYF. For the CDR3, the DNA is TGCGCCAGCAGTGTCCAAATACTCTACGGGCAGGGCACCTACGAGCAGTACTTC.

This clone was counted between two and nine times. The genes are TRBV30 and TRBJ1-5; D uncertain. V gave up 0 bases and J gave up 7 bases, with 7 bases separating them. CDR3 length equals 12 residues. Germline V gene data show CDR1 as GTSNPN and CDR2 as SVGIG (reference sequence). The CDR3, as DNA: TGTGCCTGGAGTGTAACCGGGCAGCCCCAGCATTTT. It codes for CAWSVTGQPQHF.

This sequence joins TRBV2 and TRBJ2-7; D may be TRBD2 (6 bases). The CDR3 runs 16 residues. The germline V and J ends were trimmed by 2 bases and 2 bases, with 16 bases remaining between them. From germline, CDR1 is SNHLY and CDR2 FYNNEI. CDR3 in DNA: TGTGCCAGCAGTGAAAGCTCCGGGAGCCGTACCTACGAGCAGTACTTC. Its protein is CASSESSGSRTYEQYF.

This rearrangement joins TRBV10-1 to TRBJ2-4; D may match TRBD1 or TRBD2 (6 bases each). The V and J ends lost 0 bases and 9 bases respectively, with 15 bases between them. This CDR3 region has 15 residues. Germline CDR1 and CDR2: WNHNN and SYGVQD (reference sequence). Here the CDR3 reads CASSESNGGLSIQYF. The CDR3, as DNA: TGCGCCAGCAGTGAGTCGAATGGGGGGCTAAGCATTCAGTACTTC.

This rearrangement joins TRBV4-3 to TRBJ1-2; D might be TRBD1 (5 bases). V lost 2 bases to trimming and J lost 4 bases, with 8 bases between them. Germline CDR1 reads LGHNA; CDR2 reads YSLEER. The length of the CDR3 is 13 residues. This chain's CDR3 is CASSQQGSYGYTF. As DNA, the CDR3 is TGCGCCAGCAGCCAACAGGGTTCCTATGGCTACACCTTC.

On this clone: Other DNA sequences in the same sample also yield this CDR3. V is TRBV5-1 and J is TRBJ1-5, with D possibly being TRBD1 (5 bases). Germline CDR1 is SGHRS and CDR2 is YFSETQ. The CDR3 consists of 14 residues. Trimming took off 2 bases at V and 2 bases at J, with 8 bases between the two ends. This chain's CDR3 is CASSFGDGNQPQHF. For the CDR3, the DNA is TGCGCCAGCAGCTTTGGGGACGGCAATCAGCCCCAGCATTTT.

The chain has TRBV30 and TRBJ2-5; no clear D gene. The CDR3 is made up of 12 amino acids. V lost 3 bases, J lost 7 bases, and 12 bases lay in between. CDR1 GTSNPN and CDR2 SVGIG come from the germline V gene (reference sequence). CDR3 residues: CAWSLPPGTQYF. As DNA, the CDR3 is TGTGCCTGGAGCCTCCCCCCCGGGACCCAGTACTTC.

The chain is built from TRBV2 and TRBJ1-6, with D tentatively TRBD1 (5 bases). CDR1 SNHLY and CDR2 FYNNEI come from the germline V gene. Trimming took 4 bases from V and 9 from J, leaving 19 bases between them. The CDR3 runs to 16 residues. The CDR3 DNA reads TGTGCCAGCAGTGTGGCGGGTCAGGGCCAGGGTTCACCCCTCCACTTT. It codes for CASSVAGQGQGSPLHF. Full variable domain (remainder filled in from reference TRBV2 and TRBJ1-6): EPEVTQTPSHQVTQMGQEVILRCVPISNHLYFYWYRQILGQKVEFLVSFYNNEISEKSEIFDDQFSVERPDGSNFTLKIRSTKLEDSAMYFCASSVAGQGQGSPLHFGNGTRLTVT.